Presented here are 14 T cell receptor beta chains from one specimen sequenced in a study of OX40 agonist ivuxolimab in advanced cancers. Repertoires were generated with immunoSEQ multiplex PCR, while TCRdb's copy carries only in-frame clones and drops some. The data show some 110,000 clones, just under 95% seen once. The sample consisted of CD4+ or CD8+ T cells sorted from blood, taken in a trial of the OX40 agonist ivuxolimab. The source is an adult with an advanced solid tumor such as melanoma, head and neck, liver or kidney cancer.

V gene TRBV28 combines with J gene TRBJ2-7; possibly TRBD1 for D (5 bases). From germline, CDR1 is MDHEN and CDR2 SYDVKM. Trimming took off 7 bases at V and 2 bases at J, with 21 bases between the two ends. This CDR3 comprises 16 residues. The CDR3: CASKRDAGRATYEQYF. CDR3 DNA: TGTGCCAGCAAGAGAGACGCTGGCAGGGCAACCTACGAGCAGTACTTC.

The genes are TRBV30 and TRBJ2-3, with TRBD2 matching 8 bases. This CDR3 contains 16 residues. Looked up from germline, CDR1 is GTSNPN and CDR2 is SVGIG (reference sequence). V was clipped by 3 bases and J by 4 bases; unmatched bases: 12. The DNA for the CDR3 is TGTGCCTGGAGCATAGAAAGTCGGGGGGGCGCAGATACGCAGTATTTT. Translation gives CAWSIESRGGADTQYF.

This clone came up once. This sequence joins TRBV5-1 and TRBJ2-7; no firm D call. V lost 0 bases and J 0 bases, leaving 7 bases between the germline ends. The CDR3 spans 14 residues. CDR1 and CDR2 from the germline V gene are SGHRS and YFSETQ. CDR3 region: CASSLGRNSYEQYF. CDR3 DNA sequence: TGCGCCAGCAGCTTGGGTAGGAACTCCTACGAGCAGTACTTC.

The rearrangement joins TRBV29-1 to TRBJ1-1; D call uncertain. Trimming removed 3 bases at V and 9 bases at J, with 11 bases between. This CDR3 is 11 amino acids long. Per germline, CDR1 SQVTM and CDR2 ANQGSEA. CDR3 coding DNA: TGCAGCGTTGATGGTACCGGTAAAGCTTTCTTT. It translates to CSVDGTGKAFF.

The chain links TRBV2 to TRBJ2-3; D possibly matches TRBD1 or TRBD2 (5 bases each). The CDR3 length is 13 residues. V was trimmed by 8 bases and J by 6 bases, leaving 15 bases between them. Germline CDR1 is SNHLY and CDR2 is FYNNEI. The CDR3 is CASVRGHPDTQYF. Here the CDR3 DNA reads TGTGCCAGCGTGAGGGGTCATCCGGATACGCAGTATTTT.

This chain joins TRBV4-2 and TRBJ2-1; TRBD1 matches at 7 bases. This CDR3 comprises 12 residues. The V segment lost 0 bases and the J segment 13 bases; nucleotides outside the gene matches: 3. Germline V gene sequence: CDR1 LGHNA, CDR2 YNFKEQ. CDR3 residues: CASSQDRQGQFF. In nucleotides, the CDR3 is TGTGCCAGCAGCCAAGATCGACAGGGCCAGTTCTTC.

The CDR3 nucleotides read TGCGCCAGCAGCTACCCAAGACAGGGAGACACTGAAGCTTTCTTT. Amino acid sequence: CASSYPRQGDTEAFF. The J gene is TRBJ1-1, the V gene TRBV5-1; 7 nucleotides match TRBD1. Germline V lookup: CDR1 SGHRS, CDR2 YFSETQ. The CDR3 is 15 residues long. V shed 3 bases, J shed 3 bases, and the junction held 8 bases outside the gene matches.

The chain links TRBV18 to TRBJ1-1; the D is unclear. Germline lookup yields CDR1 KGHSH and CDR2 LQKENI. The V end lost 3 bases, the J end lost 1 base, and 9 bases lay between the germline ends. This CDR3 is built from 14 residues. The CDR3 nucleotides are TGTGCCAGCTCACCCTGGGCAGCGAACACTGAAGCTTTCTTT. Its protein is CASSPWAANTEAFF. Full variable domain (missing parts from reference TRBV18 and TRBJ1-1): NAGVMQNPRHLVRRRGQEARLRCSPMKGHSHVYWYRQLPEEGLKFMVYLQKENIIDESGMPKERFSAEFPKEGPSILRIQQVVRGDSAAYFCASSPWAANTEAFFGQGTRLTVV.

The chain uses TRBV7-5 and TRBJ2-2; the listed D gene, TRBD2, was not tested against the DNA. TRBV7-5 is shown as a pseudogene. The length of the CDR3 is 18 residues. The CDR3 reads CARSPLLAGAGNTGELFF. The CDR3 DNA is TGTGCCAGAAGCCCCCTACTAGCGGGAGCTGGGAACACCGGGGAGCTGTTTTTT.

The chain joins TRBV19 to TRBJ1-2; 7 positions agree with TRBD1. V lost 2 bases and J lost 0; bases outside the gene matches: 12. The CDR3 has 18 residues. Germline loops: CDR1 LNHDA, CDR2 SQIVND (reference sequence). The chain's CDR3 is CASSIIESGTVSNYGYTF. The CDR3 DNA reads as TGTGCCAGTAGTATAATCGAGTCCGGGACAGTCTCTAACTATGGCTACACCTTC.

V gene TRBV5-1 combines with J gene TRBJ2-2, with TRBD1 matching 7 bases. The V gene's germline CDR1 is SGHRS and CDR2 YFSETQ. The CDR3 spans 13 residues. V shed 7 bases, J shed 3 bases, and the junction held 3 bases outside the gene matches. The chain's CDR3 is CASRDSDTGELFF. CDR3 nucleotides: TGCGCCAGCCGGGACAGTGACACCGGGGAGCTGTTTTTT.

The chain recombines TRBV6-1 with TRBJ2-7; the match to TRBD1 covers 8 bases. This CDR3 contains 15 residues. Germline CDR1 and CDR2: MNHNS and SASEGT. V shed 0 bases and J 7 bases; nucleotides not matched to a gene: 8. DNA of the CDR3: TGTGCCAGCAGTGAAGCGGGGACAGGTCGGGTGGAGCAGTACTTC. As protein: CASSEAGTGRVEQYF.

The sample holds one count of this clone. The V call is TRBV5-8, the J call TRBJ1-1; D not resolved. CDR1 and CDR2 from the germline V gene are SGHTS and YDEGEE. Trimming pared 1 base from V and 0 bases from J, leaving 16 bases between. There are 17 residues in the CDR3. The DNA of the CDR3 is TGTGCCAGCAGCTTGAGAATTACAGCGGGGATGAACACTGAAGCTTTCTTT. Protein sequence: CASSLRITAGMNTEAFF.

The chain couples TRBV7-2 to TRBJ2-5; 11 positions match TRBD1. With V trimmed by 3 bases and J by 7 bases, 4 bases remained unmatched. The CDR3 runs to 14 residues. CDR1 and CDR2 from the germline V gene are SGHTA and FQGNSA. In DNA, the CDR3 is TGTGCCAGCAGCTTGGGGACAGGGGGTATGACCCAGTACTTC. Amino acid sequence: CASSLGTGGMTQYF.